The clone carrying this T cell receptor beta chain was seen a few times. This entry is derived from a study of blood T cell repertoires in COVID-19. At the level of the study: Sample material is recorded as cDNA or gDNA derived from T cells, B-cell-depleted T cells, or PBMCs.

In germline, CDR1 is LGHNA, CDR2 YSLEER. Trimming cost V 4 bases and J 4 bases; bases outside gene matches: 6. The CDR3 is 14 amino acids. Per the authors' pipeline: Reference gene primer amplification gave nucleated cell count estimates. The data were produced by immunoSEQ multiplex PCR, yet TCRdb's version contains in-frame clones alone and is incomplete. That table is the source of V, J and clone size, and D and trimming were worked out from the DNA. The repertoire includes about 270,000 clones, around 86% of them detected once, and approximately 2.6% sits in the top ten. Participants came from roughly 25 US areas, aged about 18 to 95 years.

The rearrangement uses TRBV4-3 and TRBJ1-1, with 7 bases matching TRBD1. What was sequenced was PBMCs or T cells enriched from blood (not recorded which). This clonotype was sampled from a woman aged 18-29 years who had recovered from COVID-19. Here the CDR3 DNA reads TGCGCCAGCAGCCTCGGGACAGTTGGCACTGAAGCTTTCTTT. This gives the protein CASSLGTVGTEAFF.